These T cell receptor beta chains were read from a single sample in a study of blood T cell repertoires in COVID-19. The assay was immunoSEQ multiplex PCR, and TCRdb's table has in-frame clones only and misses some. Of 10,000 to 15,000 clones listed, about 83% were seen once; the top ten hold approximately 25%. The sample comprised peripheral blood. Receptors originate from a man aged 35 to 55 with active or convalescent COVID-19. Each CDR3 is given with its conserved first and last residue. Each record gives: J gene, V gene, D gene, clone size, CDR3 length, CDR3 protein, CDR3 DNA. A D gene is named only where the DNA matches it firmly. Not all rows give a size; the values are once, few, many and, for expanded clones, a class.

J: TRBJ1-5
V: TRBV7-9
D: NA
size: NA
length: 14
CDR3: CASSFGDSNQPQHF
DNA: TGTGCCAGCAGCTTCGGGGATAGCAATCAGCCCCAGCATTTT

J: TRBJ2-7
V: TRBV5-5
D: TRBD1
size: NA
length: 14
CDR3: CASSSGQGGYEQYF
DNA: TGTGCCAGCAGCTCGGGACAGGGAGGGTACGAGCAGTACTTC

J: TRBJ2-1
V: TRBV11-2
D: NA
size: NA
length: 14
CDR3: CASSVLGGRNEQFF
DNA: TGTGCCAGCAGCGTGCTTGGGGGGAGAAATGAGCAGTTCTTC

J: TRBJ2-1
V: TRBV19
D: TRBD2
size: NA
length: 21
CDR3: CASSIVEGTSGRAVSYNEQFF
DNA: TGTGCCAGTAGTATCGTGGAGGGGACTAGCGGGAGGGCCGTCTCCTACAATGAGCAGTTCTTC

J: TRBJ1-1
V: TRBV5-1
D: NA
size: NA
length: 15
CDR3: CATSDPGRGVPEAFF
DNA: TGCGCCACCAGCGACCCGGGGAGGGGGGTTCCTGAAGCTTTCTTT

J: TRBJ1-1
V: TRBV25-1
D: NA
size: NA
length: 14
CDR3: CASTYNQLNTEAFF
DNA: TGTGCCAGCACTTATAACCAGTTGAACACTGAAGCTTTCTTT

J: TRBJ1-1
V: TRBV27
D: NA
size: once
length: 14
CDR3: CASSFTAMNTEAFF
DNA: TGTGCCAGCAGTTTCACAGCTATGAACACTGAAGCTTTCTTT

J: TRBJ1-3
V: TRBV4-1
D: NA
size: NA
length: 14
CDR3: CASSQVSRGNTIYF
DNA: TGCGCCAGCAGCCAAGTTAGTAGGGGGAACACCATATATTTT

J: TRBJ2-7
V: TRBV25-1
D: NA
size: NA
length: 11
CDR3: CASSGGYEQYF
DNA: TGTGCCAGCAGCGGGGGCTACGAGCAGTACTTC

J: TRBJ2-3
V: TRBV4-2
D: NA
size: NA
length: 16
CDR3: CASSQEYAGFTDTQYF
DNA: TGTGCCAGCAGCCAAGAGTACGCGGGGTTCACAGATACGCAGTATTTT

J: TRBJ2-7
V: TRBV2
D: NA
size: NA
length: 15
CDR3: CASRGGGLPTYEQYF
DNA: TGTGCCAGCAGGGGAGGGGGACTTCCCACCTACGAGCAGTACTTC

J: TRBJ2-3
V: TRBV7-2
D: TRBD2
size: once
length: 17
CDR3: CASSLTSGRPPTDTQYF
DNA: TGTGCCAGCAGCTTGACTAGCGGGAGGCCCCCCACAGATACGCAGTATTTT

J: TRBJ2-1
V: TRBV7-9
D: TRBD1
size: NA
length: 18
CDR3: CASSSKTDGTGNYNEQFF
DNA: TGTGCCAGCAGCTCGAAAACCGATGGGACAGGGAACTACAATGAGCAGTTCTTC

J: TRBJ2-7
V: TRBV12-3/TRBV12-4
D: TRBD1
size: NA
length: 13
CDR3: CASRIQGAYEQYF
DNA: TGTGCCAGCAGAATACAGGGGGCCTACGAGCAGTACTTC

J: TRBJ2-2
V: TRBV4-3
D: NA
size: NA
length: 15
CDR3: CASSPEGGHTGELFF
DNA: TGCGCCAGCAGCCCTGAGGGGGGGCACACCGGGGAGCTGTTTTTT

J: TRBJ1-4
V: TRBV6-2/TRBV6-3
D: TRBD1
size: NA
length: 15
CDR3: CASSRPRQGREKLFF
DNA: TGTGCCAGCAGTCGCCCGCGACAGGGGAGAGAAAAACTGTTTTTT

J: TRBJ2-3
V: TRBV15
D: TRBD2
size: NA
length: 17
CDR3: CATSRGLAGGPGDTQYF
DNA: TGTGCCACCAGCAGAGGGTTAGCGGGAGGGCCGGGAGATACGCAGTATTTT

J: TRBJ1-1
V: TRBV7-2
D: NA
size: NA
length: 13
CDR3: CASSFSQETEAFF
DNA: TGTGCCAGCAGCTTTTCACAGGAAACTGAAGCTTTCTTT

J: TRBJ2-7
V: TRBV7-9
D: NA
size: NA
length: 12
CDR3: CASSTASYEQYF
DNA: TGTGCCAGCAGCACCGCGTCCTACGAGCAGTACTTC

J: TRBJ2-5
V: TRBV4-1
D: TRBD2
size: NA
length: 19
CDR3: CASSHPGLAGGPLQETQYF
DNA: TGCGCCAGCAGCCACCCGGGACTAGCGGGGGGCCCCCTTCAAGAGACCCAGTACTTC

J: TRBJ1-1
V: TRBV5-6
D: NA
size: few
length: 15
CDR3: CASSLVSGGDTEAFF
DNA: TGTGCCAGCAGCTTAGTGAGCGGGGGCGATACTGAAGCTTTCTTT

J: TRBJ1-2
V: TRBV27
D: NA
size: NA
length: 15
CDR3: CASSFFGPRGYGYTF
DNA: TGTGCCAGCAGTTTTTTCGGGCCCAGGGGCTATGGCTACACCTTC

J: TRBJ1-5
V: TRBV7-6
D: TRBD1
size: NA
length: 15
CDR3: CASSYGQGGNQPQHF
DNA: TGTGCCAGCAGCTACGGACAGGGGGGAAATCAGCCCCAGCATTTT

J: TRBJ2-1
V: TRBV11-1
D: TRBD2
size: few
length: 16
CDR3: CASSPRLAGGHNEQFF
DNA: TGTGCCAGCAGCCCAAGACTAGCGGGGGGTCACAATGAGCAGTTCTTC

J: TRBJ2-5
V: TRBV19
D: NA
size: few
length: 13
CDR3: CASTNAGRETQYF
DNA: TGTGCCAGTACCAATGCGGGAAGGGAGACCCAGTACTTC

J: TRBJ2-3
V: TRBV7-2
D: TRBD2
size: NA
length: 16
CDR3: CASSSGTGGPSDTQYF
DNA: TGTGCCAGCAGCTCGGGGACGGGAGGGCCATCAGATACGCAGTATTTT

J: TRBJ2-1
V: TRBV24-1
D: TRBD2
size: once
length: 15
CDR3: CATSARGGGFNEQFF
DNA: TGTGCCACCAGCGCGCGGGGGGGCGGGTTCAATGAGCAGTTCTTC

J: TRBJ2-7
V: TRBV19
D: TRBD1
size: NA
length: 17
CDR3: CASSKGSGTGGHYEQYF
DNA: TGTGCCAGTAGTAAGGGATCCGGGACAGGGGGTCACTACGAGCAGTACTTC

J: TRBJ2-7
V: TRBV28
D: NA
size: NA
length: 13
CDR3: CASRNGHPSGQYF
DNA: TGTGCCAGCAGAAACGGACACCCGTCGGGGCAGTACTTC

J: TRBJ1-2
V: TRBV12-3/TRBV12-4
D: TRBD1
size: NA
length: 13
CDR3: CASRMTGNYGYTF
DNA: TGTGCCAGCAGGATGACAGGGAACTATGGCTACACCTTC

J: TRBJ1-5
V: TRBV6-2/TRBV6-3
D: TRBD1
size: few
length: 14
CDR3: CASSPGTGSQPQHF
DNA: TGTGCCAGCAGCCCCGGGACAGGAAGTCAGCCCCAGCATTTT

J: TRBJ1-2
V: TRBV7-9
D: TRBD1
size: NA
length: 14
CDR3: CASSPTGGRYGYTF
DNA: TGTGCCAGCAGCCCCACAGGGGGCCGCTATGGCTACACCTTC

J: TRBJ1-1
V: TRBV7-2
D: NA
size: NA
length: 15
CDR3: CASSLGGVMNTEAFF
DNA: TGTGCCAGCAGCTTAGGGGGGGTGATGAACACTGAAGCTTTCTTT

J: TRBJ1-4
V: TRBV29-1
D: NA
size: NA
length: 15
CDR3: CSVEPLNAPNEKLFF
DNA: TGCAGCGTTGAACCACTAAATGCCCCAAATGAAAAACTGTTTTTT

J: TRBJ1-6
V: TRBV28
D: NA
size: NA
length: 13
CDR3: CASLQGTNSPLHF
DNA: TGTGCCAGCCTACAGGGCACGAATTCACCCCTCCACTTT

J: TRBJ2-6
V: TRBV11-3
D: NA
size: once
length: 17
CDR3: CASSLDGESSGANVLTF
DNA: TGTGCCAGCAGCTTAGATGGGGAGAGCTCTGGGGCCAACGTCCTGACTTTC

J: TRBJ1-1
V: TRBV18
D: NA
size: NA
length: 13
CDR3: CASSPQPGTEAFF
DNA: TGTGCCAGCTCACCACAGCCAGGGACTGAAGCTTTCTTT

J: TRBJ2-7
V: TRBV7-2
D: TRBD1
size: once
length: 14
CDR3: CASSVDRDSYEQYF
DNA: TGTGCCAGCAGCGTGGACAGGGACAGCTACGAGCAGTACTTC

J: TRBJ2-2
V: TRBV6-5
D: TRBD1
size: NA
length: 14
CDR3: CASSYHDRARELFF
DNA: TGTGCCAGCAGTTACCACGACAGGGCCAGGGAGCTGTTTTTT

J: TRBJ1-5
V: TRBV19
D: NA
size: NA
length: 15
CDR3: CASSMDKGGNQPQHF
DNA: TGTGCCAGTAGTATGGACAAAGGCGGCAATCAGCCCCAGCATTTT

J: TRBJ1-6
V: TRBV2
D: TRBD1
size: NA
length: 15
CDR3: CASRAGQGAVSPLHF
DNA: TGTGCCAGCAGAGCGGGACAGGGGGCCGTTTCACCCCTCCACTTT

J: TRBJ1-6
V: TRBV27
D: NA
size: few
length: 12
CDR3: CASSVYNSPLHF
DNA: TGTGCCAGCAGTGTATATAATTCACCCCTCCACTTT

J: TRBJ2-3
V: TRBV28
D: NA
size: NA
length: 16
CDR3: CASSPGGPSSTDTQYF
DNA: TGTGCCAGCAGCCCCGGGGGGCCCTCTAGCACAGATACGCAGTATTTT

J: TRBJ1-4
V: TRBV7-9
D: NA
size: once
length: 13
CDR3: CASSPATNEKLFF
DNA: TGTGCCAGCAGCCCAGCAACTAATGAAAAACTGTTTTTT

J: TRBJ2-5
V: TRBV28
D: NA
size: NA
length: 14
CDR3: CASSDTEEVETQYF
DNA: TGTGCCAGCAGTGACACAGAGGAGGTGGAGACCCAGTACTTC

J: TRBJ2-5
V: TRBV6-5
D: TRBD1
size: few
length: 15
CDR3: CASSTDRGVPGTQYF
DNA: TGTGCCAGCAGTACTGACAGGGGGGTTCCGGGGACCCAGTACTTC

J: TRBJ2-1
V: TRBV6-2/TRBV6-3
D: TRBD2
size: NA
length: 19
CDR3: CASSLRSGTSGSFCNEQFF
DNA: TGTGCCAGCAGTCTAAGATCCGGGACTAGCGGGAGTTTTTGCAATGAGCAGTTCTTC

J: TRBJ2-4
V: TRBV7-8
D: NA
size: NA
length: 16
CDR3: CASSFLATIAKNIQYF
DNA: TGTGCCAGCAGCTTCCTAGCCACAATAGCCAAAAACATTCAGTACTTC

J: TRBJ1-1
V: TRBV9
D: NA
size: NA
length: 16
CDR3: CASSVDSGEGSAEAFF
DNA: TGTGCCAGCAGCGTAGACAGCGGTGAGGGAAGTGCTGAAGCTTTCTTT

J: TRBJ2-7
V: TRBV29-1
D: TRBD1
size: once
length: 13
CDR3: CSAAGGSPVEQYF
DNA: TGCAGCGCCGCAGGGGGCTCACCAGTCGAGCAGTACTTC

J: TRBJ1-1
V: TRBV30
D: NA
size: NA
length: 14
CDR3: CAWSVGTKRAEAFF
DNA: TGTGCCTGGAGTGTGGGCACCAAACGCGCTGAAGCTTTCTTT